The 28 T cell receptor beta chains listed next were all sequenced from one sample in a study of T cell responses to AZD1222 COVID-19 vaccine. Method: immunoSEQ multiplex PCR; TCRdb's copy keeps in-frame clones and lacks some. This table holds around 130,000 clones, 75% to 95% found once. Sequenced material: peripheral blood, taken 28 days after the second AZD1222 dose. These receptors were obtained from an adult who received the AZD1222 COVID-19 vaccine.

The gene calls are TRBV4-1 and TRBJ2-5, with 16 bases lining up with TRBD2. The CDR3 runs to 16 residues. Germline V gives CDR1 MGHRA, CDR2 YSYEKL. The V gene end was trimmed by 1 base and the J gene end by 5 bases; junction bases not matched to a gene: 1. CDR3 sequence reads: CASSQVGLAGGETQYF. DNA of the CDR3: TGCGCCAGCAGCCAAGTGGGACTAGCGGGAGGGGAGACCCAGTACTTC.

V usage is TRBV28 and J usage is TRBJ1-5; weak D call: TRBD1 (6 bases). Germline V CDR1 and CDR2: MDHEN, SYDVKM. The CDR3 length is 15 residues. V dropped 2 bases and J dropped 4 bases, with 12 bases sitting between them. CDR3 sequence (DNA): TGTGCCAGCAGTTTACCAGGGGAGTGGAATCAGCCCCAGCATTTT. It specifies CASSLPGEWNQPQHF.

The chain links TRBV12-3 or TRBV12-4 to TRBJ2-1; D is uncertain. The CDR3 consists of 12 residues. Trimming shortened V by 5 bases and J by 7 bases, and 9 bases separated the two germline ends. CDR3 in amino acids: CASSLVGNEQFF. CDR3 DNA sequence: TGTGCCAGCAGTCTTGTAGGGAATGAGCAGTTCTTC.

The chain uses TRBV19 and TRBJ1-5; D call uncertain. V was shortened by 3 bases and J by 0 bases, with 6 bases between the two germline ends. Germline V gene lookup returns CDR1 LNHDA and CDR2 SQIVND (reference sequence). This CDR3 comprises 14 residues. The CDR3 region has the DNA TGTGCCAGTAGTATTTACTATAGCAATCAGCCCCAGCATTTT. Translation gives CASSIYYSNQPQHF.

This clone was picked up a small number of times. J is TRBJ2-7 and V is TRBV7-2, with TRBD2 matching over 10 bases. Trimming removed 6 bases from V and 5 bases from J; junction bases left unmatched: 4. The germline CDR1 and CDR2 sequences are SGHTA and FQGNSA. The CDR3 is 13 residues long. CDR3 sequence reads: CASSLLAGDEQYV. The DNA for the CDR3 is TGTGCCAGCAGTCTTCTAGCGGGAGACGAGCAGTACGTC.

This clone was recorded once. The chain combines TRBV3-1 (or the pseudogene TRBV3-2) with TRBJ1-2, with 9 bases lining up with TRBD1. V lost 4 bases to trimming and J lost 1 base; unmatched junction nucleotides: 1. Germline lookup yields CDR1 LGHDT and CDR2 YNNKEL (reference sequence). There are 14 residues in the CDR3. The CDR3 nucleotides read TGTGCCAGCAGCCTGGGACAGGGTAACTATGGCTACACCTTC. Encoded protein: CASSLGQGNYGYTF.

Here the CDR3 reads CASRQEDYGYTF. The CDR3 DNA reads as TGTGCCAGCCGTCAGGAGGACTATGGCTACACCTTC. The chain is built from TRBV2 and TRBJ1-2; D gene uncertain. This CDR3 region has 12 residues. Germline V lookup: CDR1 SNHLY, CDR2 FYNNEI. Trimming shortened V by 8 bases and J by 3 bases, and 10 bases separated the two germline ends.

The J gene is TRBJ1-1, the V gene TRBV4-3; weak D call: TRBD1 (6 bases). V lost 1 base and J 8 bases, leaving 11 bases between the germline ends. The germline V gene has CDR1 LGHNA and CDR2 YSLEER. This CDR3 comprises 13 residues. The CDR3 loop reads CASSQALQGEAFF. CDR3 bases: TGCGCCAGCAGCCAAGCCCTCCAGGGGGAAGCTTTCTTT.

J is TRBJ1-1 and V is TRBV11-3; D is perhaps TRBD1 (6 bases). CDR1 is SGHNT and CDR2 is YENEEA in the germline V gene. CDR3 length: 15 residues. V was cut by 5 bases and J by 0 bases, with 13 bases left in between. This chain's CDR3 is CASSQGGDMNTEAFF. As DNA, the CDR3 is TGTGCCAGCAGCCAAGGGGGGGACATGAACACTGAAGCTTTCTTT.

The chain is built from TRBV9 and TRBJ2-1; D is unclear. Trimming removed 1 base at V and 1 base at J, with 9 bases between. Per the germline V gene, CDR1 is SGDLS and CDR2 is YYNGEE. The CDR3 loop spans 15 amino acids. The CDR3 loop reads CASSVLAQSYNEQFF. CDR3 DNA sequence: TGTGCCAGCAGCGTATTGGCCCAATCCTACAATGAGCAGTTCTTC.

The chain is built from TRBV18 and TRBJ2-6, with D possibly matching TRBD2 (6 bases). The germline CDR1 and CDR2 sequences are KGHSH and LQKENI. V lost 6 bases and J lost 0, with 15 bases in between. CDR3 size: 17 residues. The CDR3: CASSLGGGGSGANVLTF. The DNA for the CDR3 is TGTGCCAGCTCGCTGGGGGGTGGCGGCTCTGGGGCCAACGTCCTGACTTTC.

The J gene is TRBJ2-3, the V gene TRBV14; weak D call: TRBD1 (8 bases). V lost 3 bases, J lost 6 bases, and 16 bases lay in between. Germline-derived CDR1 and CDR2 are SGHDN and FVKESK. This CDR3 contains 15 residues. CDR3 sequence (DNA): TGTGCCAGCAGCCACATAAGCGGGACAGGCGATACGCAGTATTTT. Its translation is CASSHISGTGDTQYF.

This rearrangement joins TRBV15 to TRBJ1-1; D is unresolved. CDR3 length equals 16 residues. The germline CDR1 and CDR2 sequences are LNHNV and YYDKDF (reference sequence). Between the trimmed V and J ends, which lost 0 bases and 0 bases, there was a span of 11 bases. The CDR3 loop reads CATSRDSGLMNTEAFF. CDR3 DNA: TGTGCCACCAGCAGAGATTCTGGTCTCATGAACACTGAAGCTTTCTTT.

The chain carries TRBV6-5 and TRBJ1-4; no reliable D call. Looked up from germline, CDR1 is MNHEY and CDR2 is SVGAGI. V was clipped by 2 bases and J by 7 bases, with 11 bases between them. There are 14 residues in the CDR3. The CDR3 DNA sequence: TGTGCCAGCAGTTACGGGAGGGTCGGTGAAAAACTGTTTTTT. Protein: CASSYGRVGEKLFF.

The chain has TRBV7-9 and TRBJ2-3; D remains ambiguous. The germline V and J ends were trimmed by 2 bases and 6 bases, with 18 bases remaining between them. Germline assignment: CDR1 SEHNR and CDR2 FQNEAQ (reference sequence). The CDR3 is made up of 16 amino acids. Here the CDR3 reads CASSLFGETHFDTQYF. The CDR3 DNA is TGTGCCAGCAGCTTATTTGGCGAAACGCACTTCGATACGCAGTATTTT.

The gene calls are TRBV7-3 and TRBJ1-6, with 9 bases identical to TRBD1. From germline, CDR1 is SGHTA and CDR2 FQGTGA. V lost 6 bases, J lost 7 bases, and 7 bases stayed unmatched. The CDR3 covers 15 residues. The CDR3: CASSETGGANSPLHF. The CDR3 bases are TGTGCCAGCAGTGAAACAGGGGGCGCCAATTCACCCCTCCACTTT.

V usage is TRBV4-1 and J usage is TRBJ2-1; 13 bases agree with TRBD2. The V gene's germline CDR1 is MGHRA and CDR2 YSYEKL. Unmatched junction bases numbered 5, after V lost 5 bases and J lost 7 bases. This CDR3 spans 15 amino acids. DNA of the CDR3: TGCGCCAGCAGCATTACTAGCGGGAGGGGGAATGAGCAGTTCTTC. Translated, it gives CASSITSGRGNEQFF.

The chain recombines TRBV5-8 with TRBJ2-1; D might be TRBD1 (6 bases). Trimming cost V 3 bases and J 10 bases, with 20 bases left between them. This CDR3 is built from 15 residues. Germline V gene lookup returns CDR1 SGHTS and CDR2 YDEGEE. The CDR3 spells CASSSTGILQPEQFF. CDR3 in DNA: TGTGCCAGCAGCTCTACAGGGATACTACAACCCGAGCAGTTCTTC.

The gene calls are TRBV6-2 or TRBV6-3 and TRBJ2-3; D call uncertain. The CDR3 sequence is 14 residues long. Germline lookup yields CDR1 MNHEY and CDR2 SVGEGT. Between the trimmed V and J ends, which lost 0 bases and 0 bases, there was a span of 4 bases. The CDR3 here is CASSYSDSTDTQYF. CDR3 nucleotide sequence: TGTGCCAGCAGTTACTCGGACAGCACAGATACGCAGTATTTT.

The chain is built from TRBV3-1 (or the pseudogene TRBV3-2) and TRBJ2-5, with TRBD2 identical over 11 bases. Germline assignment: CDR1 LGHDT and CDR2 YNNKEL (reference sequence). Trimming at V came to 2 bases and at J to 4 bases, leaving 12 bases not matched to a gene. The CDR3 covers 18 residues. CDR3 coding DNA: TGTGCCAGCAGCCAATCGCTAGCGGGAGGAGCTGGGGCAGAGACCCAGTACTTC. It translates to CASSQSLAGGAGAETQYF.

The CDR3 sequence: CASSVFTGARSNQPQHF. CDR3 nucleotides: TGTGCCAGCAGTGTTTTCACCGGGGCCCGGAGCAATCAGCCCCAGCATTTT. The genes are TRBV6-1 and TRBJ1-5, with D possibly matching TRBD1 (5 bases). The ends were cut back, 4 bases at V and 1 base at J, with 17 bases in the middle. Germline lookup yields CDR1 MNHNS and CDR2 SASEGT. The CDR3 spans 17 residues.

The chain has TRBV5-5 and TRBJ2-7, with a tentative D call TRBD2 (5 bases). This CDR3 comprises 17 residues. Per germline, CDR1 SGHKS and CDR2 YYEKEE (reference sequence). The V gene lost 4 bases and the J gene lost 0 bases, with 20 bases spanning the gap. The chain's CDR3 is CASSTGPGIRSSYEQYF. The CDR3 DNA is TGTGCCAGCAGCACCGGACCCGGGATCCGGAGCTCCTACGAGCAGTACTTC.

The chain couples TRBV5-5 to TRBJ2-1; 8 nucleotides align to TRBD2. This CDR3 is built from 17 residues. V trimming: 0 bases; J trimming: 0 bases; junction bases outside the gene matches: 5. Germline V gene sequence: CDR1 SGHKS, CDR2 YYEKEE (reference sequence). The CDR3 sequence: CASSLEGLALSYNEQFF. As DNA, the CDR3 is TGTGCCAGCAGCTTGGAAGGACTAGCCCTCTCCTACAATGAGCAGTTCTTC.

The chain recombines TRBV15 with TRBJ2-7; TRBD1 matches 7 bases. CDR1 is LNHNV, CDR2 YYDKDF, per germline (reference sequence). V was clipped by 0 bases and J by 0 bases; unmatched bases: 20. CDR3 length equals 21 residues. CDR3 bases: TGTGCCACCAGCAGAGATTGGGTTCTAGCTGGGACAGCCCAGAGCTCCTACGAGCAGTACTTC. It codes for CATSRDWVLAGTAQSSYEQYF.

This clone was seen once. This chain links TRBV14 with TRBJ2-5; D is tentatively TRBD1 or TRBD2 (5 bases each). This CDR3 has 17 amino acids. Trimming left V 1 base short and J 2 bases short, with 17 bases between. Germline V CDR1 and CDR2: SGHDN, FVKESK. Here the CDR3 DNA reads TGTGCCAGCAGCCAAGGATGGGGGAAAACCCTACAAGAGACCCAGTACTTC. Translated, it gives CASSQGWGKTLQETQYF.

The CDR3 nucleotides are TGTGCCAGCTCACCATTCGGGGGTCTCGACTACAATGAGCAGTTCTTC. Protein sequence: CASSPFGGLDYNEQFF. The J gene is TRBJ2-1, the V gene TRBV18, with D possibly matching TRBD2 (6 bases). CDR1 is KGHSH, CDR2 LQKENI, per germline. V lost 2 bases, J lost 3 bases, and 14 bases lay in between. The CDR3 is 16 amino acids.

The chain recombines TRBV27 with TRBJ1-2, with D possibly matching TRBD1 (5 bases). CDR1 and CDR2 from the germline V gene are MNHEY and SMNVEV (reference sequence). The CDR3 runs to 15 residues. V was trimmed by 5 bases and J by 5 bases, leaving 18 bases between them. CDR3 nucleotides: TGTGCCAGCAGTCCCCGGACTTTGGGGGAATATGGCTACACCTTC. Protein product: CASSPRTLGEYGYTF.

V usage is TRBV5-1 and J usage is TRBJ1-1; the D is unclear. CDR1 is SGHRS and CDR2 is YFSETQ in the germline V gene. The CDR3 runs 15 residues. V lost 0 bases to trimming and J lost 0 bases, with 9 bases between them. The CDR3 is CASSLDRHMNTEAFF. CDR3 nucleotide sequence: TGCGCCAGCAGCTTGGATCGACATATGAACACTGAAGCTTTCTTT.